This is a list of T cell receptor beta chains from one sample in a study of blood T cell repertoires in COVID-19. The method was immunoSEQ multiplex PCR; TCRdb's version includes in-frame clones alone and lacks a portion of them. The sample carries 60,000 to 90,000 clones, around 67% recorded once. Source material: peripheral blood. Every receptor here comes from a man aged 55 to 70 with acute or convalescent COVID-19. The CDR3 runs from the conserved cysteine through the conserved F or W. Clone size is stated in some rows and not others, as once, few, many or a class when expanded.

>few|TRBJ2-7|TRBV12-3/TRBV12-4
CASSLAQRAEQYF
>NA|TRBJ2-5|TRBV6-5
CASSSQGRQEGAQYF
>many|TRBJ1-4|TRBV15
CATSRPTGGGEKLFF
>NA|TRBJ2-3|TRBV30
CASDRGGSGSLTDTQYF
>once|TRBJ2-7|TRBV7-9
CASSLRTSGTFGSYEQYF
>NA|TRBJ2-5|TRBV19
CASTPNPTGPGETQYF
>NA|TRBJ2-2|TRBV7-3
CASSSGGAGTGELFF
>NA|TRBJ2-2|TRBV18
CASSPPRQGKGGELFF
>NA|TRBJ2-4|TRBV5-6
CASSIGGAKNIQYF
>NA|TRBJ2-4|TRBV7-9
CASSGTGTSPFSQYF
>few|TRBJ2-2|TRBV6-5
CASNWDRDTGELFF
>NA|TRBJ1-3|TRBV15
CATSSDRVSGNTIYF
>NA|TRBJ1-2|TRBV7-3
CASSFPPPQGADYGYTF
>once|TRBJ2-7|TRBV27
CASSRFAGGVEQYF
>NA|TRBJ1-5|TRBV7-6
CASSAQPPGQGHQPQHF
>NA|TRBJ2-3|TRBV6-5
CASSFGTSGVTDTQYF
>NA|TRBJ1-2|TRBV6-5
CASTPLGGYGYTF
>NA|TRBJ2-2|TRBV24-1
CATSDTQGTGELFF
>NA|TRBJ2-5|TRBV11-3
CASSEGASQETQYF
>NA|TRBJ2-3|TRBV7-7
CASSYSSGRGDTQYF
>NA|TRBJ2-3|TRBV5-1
CASNPGGSTDTQYF
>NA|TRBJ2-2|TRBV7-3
CASSPEGAGELFF
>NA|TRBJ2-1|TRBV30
CAWSVSTGHLYNEQFF
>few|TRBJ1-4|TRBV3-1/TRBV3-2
CASSPSGRATNEKLFF
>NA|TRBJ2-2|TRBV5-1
CASSLVPGGGAGELFF
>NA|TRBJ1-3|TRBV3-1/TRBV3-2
CASTSRGSSGNTIYF
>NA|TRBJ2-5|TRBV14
CASTPSIQGTQYF
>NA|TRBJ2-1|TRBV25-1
CASSLAGSIDEQFF
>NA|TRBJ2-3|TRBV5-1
CASSLGQITDTQYF
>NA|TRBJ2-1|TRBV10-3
CAISEGDESSYNEQFF
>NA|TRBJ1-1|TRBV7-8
CASSLNPGLEAFF
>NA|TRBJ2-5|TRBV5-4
CASSLTLGSAETQYF
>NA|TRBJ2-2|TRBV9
CASSASGTSVTGELFF
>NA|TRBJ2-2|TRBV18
CASSPLKGDNTGELFF
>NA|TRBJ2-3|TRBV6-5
CASSYWQGEDTQYF
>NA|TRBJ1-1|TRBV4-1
CASRSTREEAEAFF
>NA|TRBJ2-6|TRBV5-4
CASSLGRGAGANVLTF
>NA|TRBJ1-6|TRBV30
CAWDRDGGNSPLHF
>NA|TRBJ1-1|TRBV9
CASSDRTGRETEAFF
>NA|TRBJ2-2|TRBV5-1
CASSLGDRNTGELFF
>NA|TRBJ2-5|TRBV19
CASSIRGLAATSFDETQYF
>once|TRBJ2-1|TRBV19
CASTQGLEQFF
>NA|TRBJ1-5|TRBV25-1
CASSEKGDSNQPQHF
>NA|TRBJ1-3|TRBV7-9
CASSLGSPSQGSVGNTIYF
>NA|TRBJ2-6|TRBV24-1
CATSDGQGAVGANVLTF
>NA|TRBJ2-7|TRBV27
CASSFGFSYEQYF
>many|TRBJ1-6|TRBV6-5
CASSFWTENSPLHF
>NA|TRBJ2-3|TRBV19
CASSIPGGTDTQYF
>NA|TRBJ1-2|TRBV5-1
CASSASPTDRAYGYTF
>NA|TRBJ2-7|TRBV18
CASSPGGYEQYF
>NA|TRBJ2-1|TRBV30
CAWTPGHGYNEQFF
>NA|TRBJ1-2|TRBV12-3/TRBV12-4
CASSYSTYGYTF
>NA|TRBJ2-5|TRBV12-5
CASGLVRGEVNF
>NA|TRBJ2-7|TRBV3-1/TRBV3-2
CASSQVFEGSYEQYF
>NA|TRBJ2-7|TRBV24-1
CATRTGGREQYF
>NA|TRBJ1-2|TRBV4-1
CASSHLTGGGYTF